Listed below are T cell receptor beta chains from one sample, sequenced in a study of T cell responses to AZD1222 COVID-19 vaccine. Profiled with immunoSEQ multiplex PCR; TCRdb holds only in-frame clones, not every one. The repertoire holds 250,000 to 300,000 clones, with 85% to 95% as singletons. The material was peripheral blood, obtained 28 days after the second AZD1222 dose. The receptor set was obtained from an adult who received the AZD1222 COVID-19 vaccine. The CDR3 runs from the conserved cysteine through the conserved F or W. D genes are given only for firm matches. Rows may omit the clone size; those that give it use once, few, many or a size class.

V: TRBV7-2
D: TRBD1
size: -
J: TRBJ1-1
DNA: TGTGCCAGCAGCATATACCGGGACAGGGGGCAAAATGAAGCTTTCTTT
CDR3: CASSIYRDRGQNEAFF

V: TRBV6-6
D: -
size: -
J: TRBJ1-1
DNA: TGTGCCAGCAGTTACTCGTTGCTAGACACTGAAGCTTTCTTT
CDR3: CASSYSLLDTEAFF

V: TRBV7-3
D: TRBD2
size: -
J: TRBJ2-3
DNA: TGTGCCAGCAGCCCCTGGGGGCGGGAGGCCTACACAGATACGCAGTATTTT
CDR3: CASSPWGREAYTDTQYF

V: TRBV10-1
D: -
size: -
J: TRBJ1-5
DNA: TGCGCCAGCAACCCAAAGACGTATAGCAATCAGCCCCAGCATTTT
CDR3: CASNPKTYSNQPQHF

V: TRBV14
D: -
size: once
J: TRBJ2-7
DNA: TGTGCCAGCAGCCCCGCCAGACACACCTACGAGCAGTACTTC
CDR3: CASSPARHTYEQYF

V: TRBV27
D: TRBD1
size: -
J: TRBJ1-2
DNA: TGTGCCAGCAGTCCGGGACAGTTAGCTAACTATGGCTACACCTTC
CDR3: CASSPGQLANYGYTF

V: TRBV5-1
D: TRBD1
size: -
J: TRBJ2-6
DNA: TGCGCCAGCAGCGTGGACAGGGCTTCTGGGGCCAACGTCCTGACTTTC
CDR3: CASSVDRASGANVLTF

V: TRBV5-1
D: TRBD1
size: -
J: TRBJ2-1
DNA: TGCGCCAGCAGCTTGGGGGGCGTAGGGGGCGAGGATGAGCAGTTCTTC
CDR3: CASSLGGVGGEDEQFF

V: TRBV19
D: -
size: -
J: TRBJ2-4
DNA: TGTGCCGGACACAGGGTAGCCAAAAACATTCAGTACTTC
CDR3: CAGHRVAKNIQYF

V: TRBV5-4
D: TRBD2
size: -
J: TRBJ2-7
DNA: TGTGCCAGCAGCGGGGAGGGGTACCTTTCCTACGAGCAGTACTTC
CDR3: CASSGEGYLSYEQYF

V: TRBV19
D: TRBD2
size: -
J: TRBJ2-3
DNA: TGTGCCAGTAGTAGGGGCCGGACTAGCGGGAGGAGCACAGATACGCAGTATTTT
CDR3: CASSRGRTSGRSTDTQYF

V: TRBV12-3/TRBV12-4
D: -
size: -
J: TRBJ2-2
DNA: TGTGCCAGCAGTCGCGGGGACCCCGGGGAGCTGTTTTTT
CDR3: CASSRGDPGELFF

V: TRBV19
D: -
size: -
J: TRBJ1-2
DNA: TGTGCCACCGAAGGGGGAAACTATGGCTACACCTTC
CDR3: CATEGGNYGYTF

V: TRBV7-2
D: TRBD2
size: -
J: TRBJ2-7
DNA: TGTGCCAGCAGCCCACAGCGGGGGGAGACCTACGAGCAGTACTTC
CDR3: CASSPQRGETYEQYF

V: TRBV5-1
D: -
size: -
J: TRBJ2-7
DNA: TGCGCCAGCAGCTTGGTGGGGGCGCCCAACGAGCAGTACTTC
CDR3: CASSLVGAPNEQYF

V: TRBV5-1
D: TRBD1
size: -
J: TRBJ1-6
DNA: TGCGCCAGCAGCGTTGGACAGGGCGATTCACCCCTCCACTTT
CDR3: CASSVGQGDSPLHF

V: TRBV3-1/TRBV3-2
D: -
size: -
J: TRBJ1-3
DNA: TGTGCCAGCAGCACGACACACGGAAACACCATATATTTT
CDR3: CASSTTHGNTIYF

V: TRBV18
D: -
size: -
J: TRBJ2-7
DNA: TGTGCCAGCTCACCGGGAGGACACGAGCAGTACTTC
CDR3: CASSPGGHEQYF

V: TRBV9
D: -
size: -
J: TRBJ1-1
DNA: TGTGCCAGCAGCGTAGGAGGGTTGGAGGCTGAAGCTTTCTTT
CDR3: CASSVGGLEAEAFF

V: TRBV28
D: TRBD1
size: -
J: TRBJ2-7
DNA: TGTGCCAGCAGTTTCCCCGGGACAGGCTACGAGCAGTACTTC
CDR3: CASSFPGTGYEQYF

V: TRBV6-2/TRBV6-3
D: -
size: -
J: TRBJ2-1
DNA: TGTGCCAGCAGTTTGTCTCTCTCCTACAATGAGCAGTTCTTC
CDR3: CASSLSLSYNEQFF

V: TRBV19
D: TRBD1
size: -
J: TRBJ2-7
DNA: TGTGCCAGTAGTAAAGGACAGGTTTCCTCCTACGAGCAGTACTTC
CDR3: CASSKGQVSSYEQYF

V: TRBV4-2
D: TRBD1
size: -
J: TRBJ2-7
DNA: TGTGCCAGCAGCCAAGATCTAAGGACAGGGAACTCCTACGAGCAGTACTTC
CDR3: CASSQDLRTGNSYEQYF

V: TRBV2
D: -
size: -
J: TRBJ2-7
DNA: TGTGCCAGCAGTCTTGGGGACACGTTCTACGAGCAGTACTTC
CDR3: CASSLGDTFYEQYF

V: TRBV3-1/TRBV3-2
D: -
size: -
J: TRBJ2-2
DNA: TGTGCCAGCAGCCAATCGTCCACGGGGCGCCCGGGGGAGCTGTTTTTT
CDR3: CASSQSSTGRPGELFF

V: TRBV28
D: -
size: many
J: TRBJ2-1
DNA: TGTGCCAGCAGCCTGACCGGGACACCGGGCCGGGGCAATGAGCAGTTCTTC
CDR3: CASSLTGTPGRGNEQFF

V: TRBV28
D: -
size: -
J: TRBJ2-3
DNA: TGTGCCAGCAGTTTACCGCCAATCACAGATACGCAGTATTTT
CDR3: CASSLPPITDTQYF

V: TRBV5-1
D: -
size: -
J: TRBJ2-2
DNA: TGCGCCAGCAGCGGAGGCGGGACCGGGGAGCTGTTTTTT
CDR3: CASSGGGTGELFF

V: TRBV11-2
D: TRBD2
size: -
J: TRBJ2-7
DNA: TGTGCCAGCAGCTCCCAGACTAGCGGACTTTACTACGAGCAGTACTTC
CDR3: CASSSQTSGLYYEQYF

V: TRBV28
D: -
size: -
J: TRBJ2-3
DNA: TGTGCCAGCAGCCGTCGGTTCGAGTTGCAGTATTTT
CDR3: CASSRRFELQYF

V: TRBV6-6
D: -
size: -
J: TRBJ1-1
DNA: TGTGCCAGCAGTCGAGGGGGGACCGCGACCTTGATGAACACTGAAGCTTTCTTT
CDR3: CASSRGGTATLMNTEAFF

V: TRBV12-5
D: TRBD1
size: -
J: TRBJ1-2
DNA: TGTGCTAGTGGTTTGCTCCGGGACAGTCATGGCTACACCTTC
CDR3: CASGLLRDSHGYTF

V: TRBV6-2/TRBV6-3
D: -
size: -
J: TRBJ2-1
DNA: TGTGCCAGCAGTTACGTGGGGGGCGTCGTAAATGAGCAGTTCTTC
CDR3: CASSYVGGVVNEQFF

V: TRBV12-3/TRBV12-4
D: -
size: -
J: TRBJ1-4
DNA: TGTGCCAGCAGACTGGGGGAAAAACTGTTTTTT
CDR3: CASRLGEKLFF

V: TRBV6-5
D: -
size: -
J: TRBJ1-5
DNA: TGTGCCAGCAGTTATCGACAGGGCAATCAGCCCCAGCATTTT
CDR3: CASSYRQGNQPQHF

V: TRBV6-2/TRBV6-3
D: TRBD2
size: -
J: TRBJ2-1
DNA: TGTGCCAGCAGTCCCGGGACTACTTACAATGAGCAGTTCTTC
CDR3: CASSPGTTYNEQFF

V: TRBV9
D: -
size: -
J: TRBJ2-2
DNA: TGTGCCAGCAGCCCCCAGGCGCGGGGTCACACCGGGGAGCTGTTTTTT
CDR3: CASSPQARGHTGELFF

V: TRBV7-2
D: TRBD1
size: -
J: TRBJ2-2
DNA: TGTGCCAGCAGCCGGGACAGAACCGGGGAGCTGTTTTTT
CDR3: CASSRDRTGELFF

V: TRBV28
D: TRBD1
size: -
J: TRBJ1-1
DNA: TGTGCCAGCAGATTGACGGGGACAGGTTTTATGAACACTGAAGCTTTCTTT
CDR3: CASRLTGTGFMNTEAFF

V: TRBV15
D: TRBD2
size: -
J: TRBJ2-1
DNA: TGTGCCACCAGCAGTGACCTAGCGGGCTCTTACAATGAGCAGTTCTTC
CDR3: CATSSDLAGSYNEQFF